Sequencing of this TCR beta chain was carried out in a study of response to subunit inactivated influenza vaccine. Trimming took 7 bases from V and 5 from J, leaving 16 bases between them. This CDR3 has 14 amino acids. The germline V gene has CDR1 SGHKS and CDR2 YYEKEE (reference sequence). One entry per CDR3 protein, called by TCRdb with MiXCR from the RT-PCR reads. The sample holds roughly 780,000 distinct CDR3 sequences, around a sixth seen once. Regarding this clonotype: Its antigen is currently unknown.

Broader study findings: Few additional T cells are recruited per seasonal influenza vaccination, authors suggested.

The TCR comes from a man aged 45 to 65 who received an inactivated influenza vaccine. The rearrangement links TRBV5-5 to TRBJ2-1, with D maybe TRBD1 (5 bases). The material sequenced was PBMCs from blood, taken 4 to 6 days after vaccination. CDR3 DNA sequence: TGTGCCAGCCGTTTCAGGGAACAAAACAATGAGCAGTTCTTC. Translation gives CASRFREQNNEQFF.